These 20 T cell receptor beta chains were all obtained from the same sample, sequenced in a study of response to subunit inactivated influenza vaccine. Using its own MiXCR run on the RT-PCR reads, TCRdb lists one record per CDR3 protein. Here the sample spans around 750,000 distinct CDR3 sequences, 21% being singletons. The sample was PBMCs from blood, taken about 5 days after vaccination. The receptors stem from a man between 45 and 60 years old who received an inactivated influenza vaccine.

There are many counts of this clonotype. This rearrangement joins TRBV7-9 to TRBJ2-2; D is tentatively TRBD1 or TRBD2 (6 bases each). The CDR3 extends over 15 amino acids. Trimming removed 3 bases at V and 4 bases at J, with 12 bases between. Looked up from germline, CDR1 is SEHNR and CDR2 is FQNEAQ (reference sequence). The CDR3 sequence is CASSLGGHFTGELFF. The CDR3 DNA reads TGTGCCAGCAGCTTGGGGGGACACTTCACCGGGGAGCTGTTTTTT.

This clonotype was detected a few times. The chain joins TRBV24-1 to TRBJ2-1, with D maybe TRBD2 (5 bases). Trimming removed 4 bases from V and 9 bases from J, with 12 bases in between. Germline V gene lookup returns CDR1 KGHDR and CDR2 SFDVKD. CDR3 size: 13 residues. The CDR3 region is CATSDSGRSEQFF. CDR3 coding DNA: TGTGCCACCAGTGACTCTGGGAGAAGTGAGCAGTTCTTC.

The CDR3 protein is CASSLVGQGPYNEQFF. The CDR3 coding sequence is TGTGCCAGCAGTTTAGTCGGGCAGGGCCCCTACAATGAGCAGTTCTTC. This chain uses TRBV12-3 or TRBV12-4 with TRBJ2-1, with TRBD1 as a possible D gene (5 bases). V lost 1 base and J lost 2, with 12 bases in between. CDR3 length: 16 amino acids.

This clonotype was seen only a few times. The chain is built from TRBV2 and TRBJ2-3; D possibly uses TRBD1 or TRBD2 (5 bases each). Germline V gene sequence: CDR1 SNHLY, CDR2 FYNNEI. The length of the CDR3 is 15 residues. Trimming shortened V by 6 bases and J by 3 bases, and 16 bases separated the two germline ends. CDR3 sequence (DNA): TGTGCCAGCAGGGGACGGTGGAGAAGTACAGATACGCAGTATTTT. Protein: CASRGRWRSTDTQYF.

The CDR3, as DNA: TGTGCCAGCAGCTTGAGGGAGACCGACGAGCAGTACTTC. This translates into CASSLRETDEQYF. The V gene is TRBV7-7, the J gene TRBJ2-7, with D possibly matching TRBD2 (5 bases). Germline V gives CDR1 SSHAT, CDR2 FNYEAQ (reference sequence). This CDR3 has 13 amino acids. Trimming stripped 3 bases from V and 5 bases from J, with 11 bases between. The variable domain in full, completed from reference TRBV7-7 and TRBJ2-7, reads GAGVSQSPRYKVTKRGQDVTLRCDPISSHATLYWYQQALGQGPEFLTYFNYEAQPDKSGLPSDRFSAERPEGSISTLTIQRTEQRDSAMYRCASSLRETDEQYFGPGTRLTVT.

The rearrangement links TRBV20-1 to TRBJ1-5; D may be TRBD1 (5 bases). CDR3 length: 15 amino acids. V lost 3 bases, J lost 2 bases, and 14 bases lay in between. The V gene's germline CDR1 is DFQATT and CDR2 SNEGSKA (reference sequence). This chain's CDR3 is CSASPGRGGNQPQHF. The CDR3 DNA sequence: TGCAGTGCTAGCCCGGGCCGGGGCGGCAATCAGCCCCAGCATTTT.

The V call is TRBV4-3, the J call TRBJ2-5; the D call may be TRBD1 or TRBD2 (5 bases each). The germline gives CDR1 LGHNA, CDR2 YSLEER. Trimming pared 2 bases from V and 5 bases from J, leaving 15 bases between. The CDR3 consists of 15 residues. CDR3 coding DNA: TGCGCCAGCAGCCAAACGTTGGGGGTGGGCGAGACCCAGTACTTC. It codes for CASSQTLGVGETQYF.

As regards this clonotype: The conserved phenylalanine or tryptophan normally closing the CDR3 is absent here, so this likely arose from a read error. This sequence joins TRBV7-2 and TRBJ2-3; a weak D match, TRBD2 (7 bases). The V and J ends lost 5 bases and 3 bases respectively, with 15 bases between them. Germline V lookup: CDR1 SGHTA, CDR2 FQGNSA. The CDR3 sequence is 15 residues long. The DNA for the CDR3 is TGTGCCAGCAGCCCGGGGGGCAGACGAACAGATACGCAGTATCTT. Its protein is CASSPGGRRTDTQYL.

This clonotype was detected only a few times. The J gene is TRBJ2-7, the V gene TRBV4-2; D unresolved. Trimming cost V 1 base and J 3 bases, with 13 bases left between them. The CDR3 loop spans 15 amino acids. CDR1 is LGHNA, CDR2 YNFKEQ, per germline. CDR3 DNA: TGTGCCAGCAGCCAAGGAAGTAGCCGGAACTACGAGCAGTACTTC. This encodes CASSQGSSRNYEQYF.

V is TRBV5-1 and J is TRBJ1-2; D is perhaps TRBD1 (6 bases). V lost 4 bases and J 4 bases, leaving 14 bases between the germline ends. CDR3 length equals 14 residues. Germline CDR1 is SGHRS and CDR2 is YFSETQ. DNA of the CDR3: TGCGCCAGCAGCCACCGGGGACACGCCTATGGCTACACCTTC. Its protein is CASSHRGHAYGYTF. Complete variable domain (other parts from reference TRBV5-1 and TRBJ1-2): KAGVTQTPRYLIKTRGQQVTLSCSPISGHRSVSWYQQTPGQGLQFLFEYFSETQRNKGNFPGRFSGRQFSNSRSEMNVSTLELGDSALYLCASSHRGHAYGYTFGSGTRLTVV.

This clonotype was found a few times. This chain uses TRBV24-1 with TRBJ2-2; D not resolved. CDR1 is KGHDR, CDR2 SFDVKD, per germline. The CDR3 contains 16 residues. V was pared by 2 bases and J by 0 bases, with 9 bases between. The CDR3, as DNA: TGTGCCACCAGTGATTCGGCAAGAGCGAACACCGGGGAGCTGTTTTTT. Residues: CATSDSARANTGELFF.

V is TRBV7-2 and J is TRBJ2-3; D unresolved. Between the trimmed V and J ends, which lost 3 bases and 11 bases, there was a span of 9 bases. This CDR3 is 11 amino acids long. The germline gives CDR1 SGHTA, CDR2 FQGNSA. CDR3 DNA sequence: TGTGCCAGCAGCTTGTACCAGGAGCAGTATTTT. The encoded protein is CASSLYQEQYF.

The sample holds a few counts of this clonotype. CDR3 nucleotides: TGCAGTGCTAGATCCGGGACAAAATACGAGCAGTACTTC. Its translation: CSARSGTKYEQYF. The chain couples TRBV20-1 to TRBJ2-7, with D possibly being TRBD1 (6 bases). The V end was cut by 2 bases, the J end by 4 bases, with 12 bases between. Germline V lookup: CDR1 DFQATT, CDR2 SNEGSKA (reference sequence). This CDR3 has 13 residues.

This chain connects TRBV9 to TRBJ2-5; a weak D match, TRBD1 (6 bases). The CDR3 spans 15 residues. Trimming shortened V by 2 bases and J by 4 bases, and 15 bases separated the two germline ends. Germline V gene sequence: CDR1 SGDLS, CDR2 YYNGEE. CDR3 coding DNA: TGTGCCAGCAGCGTCGGGCAGGGGAATGGAGAGACCCAGTACTTC. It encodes CASSVGQGNGETQYF.

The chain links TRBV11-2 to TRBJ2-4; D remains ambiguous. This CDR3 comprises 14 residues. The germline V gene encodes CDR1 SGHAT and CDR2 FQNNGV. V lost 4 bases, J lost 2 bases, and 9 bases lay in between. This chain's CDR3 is CASSSRITKNIQYF. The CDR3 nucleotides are TGTGCCAGCAGCTCCCGGATCACCAAAAACATTCAGTACTTC.

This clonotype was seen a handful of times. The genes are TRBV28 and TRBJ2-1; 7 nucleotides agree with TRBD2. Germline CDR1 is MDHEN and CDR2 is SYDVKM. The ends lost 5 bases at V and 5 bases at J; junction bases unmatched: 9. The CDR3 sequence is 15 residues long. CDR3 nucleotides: TGTGCCAGCAGTACGACCCCCGGACTAGACAATGAGCAGTTCTTC. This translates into CASSTTPGLDNEQFF.

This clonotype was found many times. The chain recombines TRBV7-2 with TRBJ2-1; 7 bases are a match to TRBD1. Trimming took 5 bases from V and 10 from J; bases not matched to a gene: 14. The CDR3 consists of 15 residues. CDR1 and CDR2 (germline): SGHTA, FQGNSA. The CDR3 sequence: CASSPWTGAEVEQFF. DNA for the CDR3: TGTGCCAGCAGCCCCTGGACAGGTGCCGAGGTCGAGCAGTTCTTC.

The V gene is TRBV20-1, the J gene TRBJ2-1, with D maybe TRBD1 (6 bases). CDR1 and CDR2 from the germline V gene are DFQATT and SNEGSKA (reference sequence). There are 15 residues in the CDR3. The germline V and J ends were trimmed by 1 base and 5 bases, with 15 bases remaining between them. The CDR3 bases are TGCAGTGCTAGAGTTCATGGGACATCGAACAATGAGCAGTTCTTC. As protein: CSARVHGTSNNEQFF.

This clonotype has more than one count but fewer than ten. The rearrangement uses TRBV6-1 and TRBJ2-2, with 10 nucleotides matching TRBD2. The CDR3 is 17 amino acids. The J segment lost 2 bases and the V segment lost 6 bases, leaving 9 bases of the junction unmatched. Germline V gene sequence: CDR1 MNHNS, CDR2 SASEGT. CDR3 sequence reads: CASSQRTSGLNTGELFF. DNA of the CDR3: TGTGCCAGCAGCCAGAGGACTAGCGGACTTAACACCGGGGAGCTGTTTTTT.

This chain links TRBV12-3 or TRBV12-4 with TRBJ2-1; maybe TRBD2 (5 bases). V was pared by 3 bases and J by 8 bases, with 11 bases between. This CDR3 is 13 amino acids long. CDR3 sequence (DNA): TGTGCCAGCAGTTTTAATCCGGGGTATGAGCAGTTCTTC. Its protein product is CASSFNPGYEQFF.